This TCR beta chain was obtained from a study of T cells in Graves' hyperthyroidism and ophthalmopathy. Using RNA transcripts as the source, TCR beta CDR3 regions were amplified. When the TCR CDR3 underwent first-round RT-PCR, the HTBI primer set was used. TCRdb fed the multiplex PCR reads into MiXCR, producing one record per CDR3 protein. The profile covers around 250,000 distinct CDR3 sequences, with 13% to 15% appearing a single time and about an eighth taken by the ten largest. This clonotype was counted at least ten times. The CDR3 has 15 amino acids. V trimming: 3 bases; J trimming: 10 bases; junction bases outside the gene matches: 12. Germline CDR1 MDHEN, CDR2 SYDVKM. Patients between 18 and 65 years old had hyperthyroidism, newly diagnosed and lasting under 2 months.

This TCR was sampled from a woman aged 40 to 55 with Graves' hyperthyroidism that later progressed to Graves' ophthalmopathy. The rearrangement links TRBV28 to TRBJ2-1; TRBD2 aligns across 7 bases. Sample: blood. The CDR3 is CASSFRRLAQWEQFF. The CDR3 DNA follows: TGTGCCAGCAGTTTTCGTCGACTAGCCCAGTGGGAGCAGTTCTTC.